This TCR beta chain was profiled in a study of breast tumors, draining lymph nodes, adjacent tissues. Study-wide results and limits: Tumor and nontumor repertoires were significantly more similar in luminal-like than in basal-like breast cancer.

Axillary draining lymph nodes of breast cancer patients supplied the node samples. There are many counts of this clonotype. Its target is not known. The CDR3 is made up of 12 amino acids. Trimming cost V 8 bases and J 10 bases, with 15 bases left between them. Germline CDR1 is MNHNY and CDR2 is SVGAGI (reference sequence). Using its own MiXCR run on the multiplex PCR reads, TCRdb lists one record per CDR3 protein. Here the sample spans around 140,000 distinct CDR3 sequences, about 22% being singletons. Specimen: axillary lymph node tissue. The gene calls are TRBV6-6 and TRBJ2-1; a weak D match, TRBD2 (6 bases). This TCR came from a female donor with breast cancer. Some clones in this sample may be carry-over from other donors' samples. CDR3 sequence: CASEGRPGEQFF. In DNA form, the CDR3 reads TGTGCCAGCGAGGGGAGGCCCGGCGAGCAGTTCTTC.